Listed here are 17 T cell receptor beta chains from one sample, sequenced in a study of blood T cell repertoires in COVID-19 (dated by TCRdb to 2018 to 2020). Library generation was performed with the immunoSEQ multiplex PCR assay. The table comes from immuneACCESS by way of TCRdb, which keeps in-frame sequences with V and J called. Part of the clones is missing from these tables; in studies checked, under half for an unresolved V gene and the rest for unknown reasons. Recorded for this sample are a few hundred thousand clones; 82% of them occurred a single time. The ten largest clones take up over 7% of the sample. Sequenced material: peripheral blood. Receptor source: an elderly woman with COVID-19, enrolled during active disease.

The rearrangement uses TRBV4-1 and TRBJ2-2; the match to TRBD1 covers 8 bases. From germline, CDR1 is MGHRA and CDR2 YSYEKL. V lost 4 bases and J lost 0; bases outside the gene matches: 4. The CDR3 spans 16 residues. In DNA, the CDR3 is TGCGCCAGCAGCCGCCTGACAGGGGCGAACACCGGGGAGCTGTTTTTT. Protein product: CASSRLTGANTGELFF.

The sample holds one count of this clone. The genes are TRBV19 and TRBJ2-7; the match to TRBD1 covers 9 bases. Trimming removed 4 bases from V and 3 bases from J; junction bases left unmatched: 7. The CDR3 is made up of 15 amino acids. Germline lookup yields CDR1 LNHDA and CDR2 SQIVND (reference sequence). This chain's CDR3 is CASSKQGATFYEQYF. CDR3 DNA sequence: TGTGCCAGTAGTAAACAGGGGGCAACGTTCTACGAGCAGTACTTC.

In regard to this clone: One junction end disagrees with the germline gene, perhaps due to a read error. This chain connects TRBV7-7 to TRBJ2-1; 8 nucleotides line up with TRBD1. Germline CDR1 reads SSHAT; CDR2 reads FNYEAQ (reference sequence). CDR3 length: 13 amino acids. The CDR3 reads CASSRQGPNEQFF. DNA for the CDR3: TGTGCTAGCAGTCGACAGGGGCCTAATGAGCAGTTCTTC.

The chain joins TRBV7-3 to TRBJ2-1, with D perhaps matching TRBD1 (6 bases). Trimming took 5 bases from V and 0 from J, leaving 17 bases between them. CDR1 and CDR2 (germline): SGHTA, FQGTGA. The CDR3 length is 17 residues. In DNA form, the CDR3 reads TGTGCCAGCAGCCGTTTCCCTCAGGGGAGCTCCTACAATGAGCAGTTCTTC. It yields the protein CASSRFPQGSSYNEQFF.

The rearrangement links TRBV3-1 (or the pseudogene TRBV3-2) to TRBJ1-4, with 7 positions matching TRBD1. Trimming removed 3 bases from V and 5 bases from J; junction bases left unmatched: 6. The CDR3 has 15 amino acids. Per germline, CDR1 LGHDT and CDR2 YNNKEL (reference sequence). The CDR3 nucleotides read TGTGCCAGCAGCCAGGGGGACAGCCCCAATGAAAAACTGTTTTTT. Amino acid sequence: CASSQGDSPNEKLFF.

The chain recombines TRBV7-2 with TRBJ2-1, with 8 bases matching TRBD2. The CDR3 extends over 15 amino acids. CDR1 and CDR2 from the germline V gene are SGHTA and FQGNSA. The junction had 12 bases not matched to a gene; V was cut back by 4 bases and J by 10 bases. The CDR3 nucleotides read TGTGCCAGCAGCTCCGGACTAGCTGGCCGAGAAGAGCAGTTCTTC. It yields the protein CASSSGLAGREEQFF. Together with reference TRBV7-2 and TRBJ2-1, the CDR3 gives the full variable domain: GAGVSQSPSNKVTEKGKDVELRCDPISGHTALYWYRQSLGQGLEFLIYFQGNSAPDKSGLPSDRFSAERTGGSVSTLTIQRTQQEDSAVYLCASSSGLAGREEQFFGPGTRLTVL.

The chain carries TRBV28 and TRBJ1-1, with D possibly being TRBD1 (6 bases). CDR1 and CDR2 from the germline V gene are MDHEN and SYDVKM. CDR3 length: 14 residues. Trimming cost V 6 bases and J 6 bases, with 17 bases left between them. The CDR3 coding sequence is TGTGCCAGCAGACGGGGCCTCCAGGGGCCTGAAGCTTTCTTT. As protein: CASRRGLQGPEAFF.

This clone was seen once. This chain joins TRBV4-3 and TRBJ2-1; TRBD2 agrees at 7 bases. V trimming: 0 bases; J trimming: 0 bases; junction bases outside the gene matches: 5. Germline loops: CDR1 LGHNA, CDR2 YSLEER. This CDR3 comprises 17 residues. CDR3 DNA sequence: TGCGCCAGCAGCCAAGATTTACTAGCGAGCTCCTACAATGAGCAGTTCTTC. Translated: CASSQDLLASSYNEQFF.

This chain links TRBV5-1 with TRBJ2-7, with TRBD2 matching 10 bases. There are 14 residues in the CDR3. The J segment lost 3 bases and the V segment lost 4 bases, leaving 4 bases of the junction unmatched. Germline loops: CDR1 SGHRS, CDR2 YFSETQ. CDR3 region: CASSLGLASYEQYF. The CDR3 DNA is TGCGCCAGCAGCCTGGGACTAGCGAGCTACGAGCAGTACTTC.

With respect to this clone: The same CDR3 is also encoded by other DNA sequences in this sample. The chain uses TRBV9 and TRBJ2-7; D not certain. V lost 0 bases to trimming and J lost 0 bases, with 7 bases between them. The CDR3 totals 14 residues. Germline values: CDR1 SGDLS, CDR2 YYNGEE. As DNA, the CDR3 is TGTGCCAGCAGCGTAGGTGGCCTCTCCTACGAGCAGTACTTC. It codes for CASSVGGLSYEQYF.

This clone was seen a single time. CDR3 sequence (DNA): TGTGCCAGCAGCGTAAGCCCTTACTCTGGGGCCAACGTCCTGACTTTC. Its protein product is CASSVSPYSGANVLTF. V usage is TRBV9 and J usage is TRBJ2-6, with unresolved D. The CDR3 loop spans 16 amino acids. The germline gives CDR1 SGDLS, CDR2 YYNGEE. The V gene lost 1 base and the J gene lost 0 bases, with 8 bases spanning the gap.

This clone was counted once. The gene calls are TRBV7-2 and TRBJ2-3, with D uncertain. Trimming took off 5 bases at V and 6 bases at J, with 9 bases between the two ends. The CDR3 has 12 residues. Germline V CDR1 and CDR2: SGHTA, FQGNSA. The CDR3 protein is CASSPYTDTQYF. The CDR3 DNA reads as TGTGCCAGCAGCCCATATACTGATACGCAGTATTTT.

The V and J genes are TRBV10-1 and TRBJ2-7, with 13 bases aligning to TRBD2. This CDR3 spans 16 amino acids. The J segment lost 4 bases and the V segment lost 3 bases, leaving 6 bases of the junction unmatched. Per the germline V gene, CDR1 is WNHNN and CDR2 is SYGVQD (reference sequence). The CDR3 bases are TGCGCCAGCAGTGATGGGACTAGCGGGGCACTATACGAGCAGTACTTC. It codes for CASSDGTSGALYEQYF.

This clone was recorded only once. The chain joins TRBV27 to TRBJ1-5; 7 nucleotides line up with TRBD1. This CDR3 has 14 amino acids. Germline lookup yields CDR1 MNHEY and CDR2 SMNVEV (reference sequence). V trimming: 5 bases; J trimming: 3 bases; junction bases outside the gene matches: 4. CDR3 residues: CASSLGQFNQPQHF. For the CDR3, the DNA is TGTGCCAGCAGTCTGGGACAGTTCAATCAGCCCCAGCATTTT.

The chain is built from TRBV7-6 and TRBJ1-5, with D hard to call. Trimming took 5 bases from V and 0 from J, leaving 8 bases between them. Germline CDR1 SGHVS, CDR2 FNYEAQ. The CDR3 extends over 14 amino acids. This CDR3 reads CASSEGLSNQPQHF. CDR3 in DNA: TGTGCCAGCAGCGAGGGCCTTAGCAATCAGCCCCAGCATTTT.

The chain combines TRBV30 with TRBJ1-1, with 7 bases aligning to TRBD1. Germline V lookup: CDR1 GTSNPN, CDR2 SVGIG (reference sequence). V was clipped by 5 bases and J by 9 bases; unmatched bases: 9. The CDR3 runs to 12 residues. In DNA form, the CDR3 reads TGTGCCTGGTCCCTCCGGGACAGTAAAGCTTTCTTT. Protein product: CAWSLRDSKAFF.

The rearrangement joins TRBV27 to TRBJ1-1; D not resolved. The V gene lost 6 bases and the J gene lost 5 bases, with 19 bases spanning the gap. Per the germline V gene, CDR1 is MNHEY and CDR2 is SMNVEV (reference sequence). The length of the CDR3 is 15 residues. The CDR3 nucleotides read TGTGCCAGCAGAACCTTGGCGGTATTGAGTACTGAAGCTTTCTTT. Translated, it gives CASRTLAVLSTEAFF.